These T cell receptor beta chains were read from a single sample in a study of blood T cell repertoires in COVID-19. Assay used: immunoSEQ multiplex PCR; TCRdb lists only in-frame clones, some missing. The repertoire holds about 410,000 clones, with around 86% as singletons. Sequenced sample: peripheral blood. These receptors were collected from a woman younger than 45 with active or convalescent COVID-19. Both conserved end residues are part of each CDR3. The D gene is left open where the match is weak. Clone size is not always given. Where it is, it says once, few, many or a class for expanded clones.

D	V	size	J	DNA	CDR3
TRBD1	TRBV5-1	-	TRBJ2-6	TGCGCCAGCAGCCTCATACAGGGGGCTGGGGCCAACGTCCTGACTTTC	CASSLIQGAGANVLTF
-	TRBV15	-	TRBJ2-7	TGTGCCACCAGCATCCTCCCCCGCAAGGAGACCTACGAGCAGTACTTC	CATSILPRKETYEQYF
TRBD1	TRBV30	-	TRBJ2-3	TGTGCCTGGAGTCCTACAGGGGGTACGCAGTATTTT	CAWSPTGGTQYF
TRBD1	TRBV3-1/TRBV3-2	-	TRBJ1-2	TGTGCCAGCAACTCCGGGACAGGGGACTATGGCTACACCTTC	CASNSGTGDYGYTF
TRBD1	TRBV19	-	TRBJ1-5	TGTGCCAGTAGTCTCGAGGACAGGGGGATCTATCAGCCCCAGCATTTT	CASSLEDRGIYQPQHF
-	TRBV11-2	-	TRBJ1-2	TGTGCCAGCAGCTTAAACAGGGCGGGCTACACCTTC	CASSLNRAGYTF
-	TRBV6-2/TRBV6-3	once	TRBJ2-1	TGTGCCAGCAGCCCTCAGAAGGGGGGGGCGGGCACCTACAATGAGCAGTTCTTC	CASSPQKGGAGTYNEQFF
TRBD2	TRBV27	-	TRBJ2-3	TGTGCCAGCAGTTTATACCGGACTAGCGGGTACACAGATACGCAGTATTTT	CASSLYRTSGYTDTQYF
-	TRBV19	-	TRBJ1-2	TGTGCCAGTAGTATAGGCAGTGGCTACACCTTC	CASSIGSGYTF
TRBD2	TRBV4-1	-	TRBJ2-7	TGCGCCAGCAGCAGCGGGTCGGGACTAGTCTACGAGCAGTACTTC	CASSSGSGLVYEQYF
TRBD1	TRBV2	-	TRBJ1-1	TGTGCCAGCAGGCTGACAGGGGCGAACACTGAAGCTTTCTTT	CASRLTGANTEAFF
TRBD2	TRBV4-2	-	TRBJ2-3	TGTGCCAGCAGCCCCGAACTAGCGGGGGGCACAGATACGCAGTATTTT	CASSPELAGGTDTQYF
TRBD2	TRBV30	-	TRBJ2-1	TGTGCCTGGAGTATAACTAGCGGGAGCCGCAATGAGCAGTTCTTC	CAWSITSGSRNEQFF
-	TRBV7-2	-	TRBJ1-4	TGTGCCAGCAGCTTCGGTACAACTAATGAAAAACTGTTTTTT	CASSFGTTNEKLFF
-	TRBV10-3	-	TRBJ1-1	TGTGCCATCAGTGCAGGGAAAAACACTGAAGCTTTCTTT	CAISAGKNTEAFF
TRBD2	TRBV4-2	-	TRBJ2-7	TGTGCCAGCAGCCAACTAGCGGGAGGGCCTTTTCACGAGCAGTACTTC	CASSQLAGGPFHEQYF
-	TRBV18	-	TRBJ2-5	TGTGCCAGCTCACCGGGAACAGGATCGTCCCAAGAGACCCAGTACTTC	CASSPGTGSSQETQYF
-	TRBV19	-	TRBJ1-2	TGTGCCAGTACCCCAGGAGACAGTTCCTATGGCTACACCTTC	CASTPGDSSYGYTF
-	TRBV5-1	-	TRBJ1-6	TGCGCCAGCAGCTTTAAAACAGGAACAATCTCCTATAATTCACCCCTCCACTTT	CASSFKTGTISYNSPLHF
-	TRBV5-1	-	TRBJ2-2	TGCGCCAGCAGCTTGCAGGGGAACACCGGGGAGCTGTTTTTT	CASSLQGNTGELFF
-	TRBV20-1	-	TRBJ2-3	TGCAGTGCTCCCAACCGCCAGGAGCAGTATTTT	CSAPNRQEQYF
TRBD1	TRBV24-1	-	TRBJ1-4	TGTGCCACCAGTGCCGAAGACAGGGGGCTTCGGGCCTGGAATGAAAAACTGTTTTTT	CATSAEDRGLRAWNEKLFF
TRBD2	TRBV9	-	TRBJ2-3	TGTGCCAGCAGCGGTAGAGGACTAGCGGAAAGCACAGATACGCAGTATTTT	CASSGRGLAESTDTQYF
TRBD2	TRBV10-1	-	TRBJ2-7	TGCGCCAGCAGTGGGACCCTTTTAGCGGGAGACACCTACGAGCAGTACTTC	CASSGTLLAGDTYEQYF
-	TRBV2	-	TRBJ2-7	TGTGCCAGCAGTGATCCGTACGAGCAGTACTTC	CASSDPYEQYF
-	TRBV2	-	TRBJ2-1	TGTGCCAGCAACCATGGGGAGTCATCTAGCTCCTACAATGAGCAGTTCTTC	CASNHGESSSSYNEQFF
-	TRBV12-5	-	TRBJ1-1	TGTGCTAGTGGTTTGGTTGTCGCGGGAAACACTGAAGCTTTCTTT	CASGLVVAGNTEAFF
TRBD1	TRBV7-8	-	TRBJ1-1	TGTGCCAGCAGCGACCGGGACAGGGATTTGCCTGAAGCTTTCTTT	CASSDRDRDLPEAFF
-	TRBV4-1	-	TRBJ1-5	TGCGCCAGCAGCCTAGGAGACTACAGGGAGAATCAGCCCCAGCATTTT	CASSLGDYRENQPQHF
-	TRBV19	-	TRBJ1-4	TGTGCCAGTAGTCCACAGGGTGGGGAAAAACTGTTTTTT	CASSPQGGEKLFF
TRBD1	TRBV7-2	once	TRBJ1-3	TGTGCCAGCAGCCCACAGGGGACTGGAAACACCATATATTTT	CASSPQGTGNTIYF
TRBD1	TRBV4-2	-	TRBJ2-7	TGTGCCAGCAGCCCCACCCAGGGGGACTCCTACGAGCAGTACTTC	CASSPTQGDSYEQYF
TRBD2	TRBV11-2	-	TRBJ2-1	TGTGCCAGCAGCTCCTTACTTAGCGGGAGTTCCTACAATGAGCAGTTCTTC	CASSSLLSGSSYNEQFF
-	TRBV5-1	once	TRBJ1-1	TGCGCCAGCGGGAGTAGGACAGAGAACACTGAAGCTTTCTTT	CASGSRTENTEAFF
-	TRBV9	-	TRBJ2-7	TGTGCCAGCAGCGTAGGCACCCTCAGCTCCTACGAGCAGTACTTC	CASSVGTLSSYEQYF
-	TRBV5-1	-	TRBJ1-1	TGCGCCAGCAGCCAACAGGGTGGGACCACTGAAGCTTTCTTT	CASSQQGGTTEAFF
-	TRBV7-9	-	TRBJ1-5	TGTGCCAGCAGCTTAGGGGGAGCCTATCAGCCCCAGCATTTT	CASSLGGAYQPQHF
-	TRBV19	-	TRBJ1-2	TGTGCCAGTCGGACTTTAAGAGGGGGTGGCTACACCTTC	CASRTLRGGGYTF
-	TRBV6-5	-	TRBJ1-2	TGTGCCAGCAGTTATAAGGGACAAAATGGCTACACCTTC	CASSYKGQNGYTF
TRBD1	TRBV6-5	-	TRBJ1-5	TGTGCCAGCAGCAAGACAGGGGGAAGTCAGCCCCAGCATTTT	CASSKTGGSQPQHF
TRBD1	TRBV6-5	-	TRBJ2-7	TGTGCCAGCAGTTACGGGCAGGGGGTTACCTACGAGCAGTACTTC	CASSYGQGVTYEQYF
-	TRBV25-1	-	TRBJ1-1	TGTGCCAGCCTGGGACAGAACACTGAAGCTTTCTTT	CASLGQNTEAFF
-	TRBV11-2	-	TRBJ2-3	TGTGCCAGCACCTTGAAACAGGCATTCGACACAGATACGCAGTATTTT	CASTLKQAFDTDTQYF
TRBD2	TRBV19	-	TRBJ2-2	TGTGCCAGTAGTCCGCAAACTAGCGGCAACACCGGGGAGCTGTTTTTT	CASSPQTSGNTGELFF
TRBD1	TRBV28	-	TRBJ1-2	TGTGCCAGCAGTTTCCCCATGACAGGGAATAACTATGGCTACACCTTC	CASSFPMTGNNYGYTF
TRBD1	TRBV18	-	TRBJ2-7	TGTGCCAGCTCATCGGGACAGTCCTACGAGCAGTACTTC	CASSSGQSYEQYF
-	TRBV21-1	few	TRBJ2-3	TGTGCCAGCAGCAAAGTAAGGGAGTCAAGCACAGATACGCAGTATTTT	CASSKVRESSTDTQYF
-	TRBV7-8	once	TRBJ1-5	TGTGCCAGCAGCTTAGGCAGGGTTGGCAATCAGCCCCAGCATTTT	CASSLGRVGNQPQHF
-	TRBV3-1/TRBV3-2	-	TRBJ1-1	TGTGCCAGCAGCCAAGGACAGATGAACACTGAAGCTTTCTTT	CASSQGQMNTEAFF
-	TRBV3-1/TRBV3-2	-	TRBJ1-3	TGTGCCAGCAGCGGCCCCTCAGTAAACTCTGGAAACACCATATATTTT	CASSGPSVNSGNTIYF
TRBD1	TRBV13	once	TRBJ1-1	TGTGCCAGCAGTCAAACACTCCCAAACAGGGGAGCCACTGAAGCTTTCTTT	CASSQTLPNRGATEAFF
-	TRBV6-6	-	TRBJ1-1	TGTGCCAGCAGTCGTCAGGGGATGGGCACTGAAGCTTTCTTT	CASSRQGMGTEAFF
-	TRBV14	-	TRBJ1-6	TGTGCCAGCAGCCAAGACCTAGAGGGGGGGGAAAATTCACCCCTCCACTTT	CASSQDLEGGENSPLHF
TRBD2	TRBV15	-	TRBJ2-2	TGTGCCACCAGCAGCCCCGCGGTAGCGGGAGGGCCGAACACCGGGGAGCTGTTTTTT	CATSSPAVAGGPNTGELFF
TRBD2	TRBV4-1	-	TRBJ2-2	TGCGCCAGCAGCCAAGCAGCGGGGGGGAACACCGGGGAGCTGTTTTTT	CASSQAAGGNTGELFF
-	TRBV5-4	-	TRBJ2-1	TGTGCCAGCAGCGGAGACGGTTACAATGAGCAGTTCTTC	CASSGDGYNEQFF